The 12 T cell receptor beta chains below come from one sample, sequenced in a study of shared clonotypes between healthy human individuals. TCRdb keeps only in-frame clones here, not all; method: immunoSEQ multiplex PCR. This sample yields 660,000 or so clones, of which roughly 96% are seen a single time; roughly 0.1% belongs to the top ten. CD45RO-negative, CCR7-selected cells formed the naive CD8 fraction, which excluded terminally differentiated effector memory CD45RA+ cells. Material for sequencing was naive CD8+ T cells sorted from blood. The receptors were gathered from a woman under 40 in good health.

The V gene is TRBV5-1, the J gene TRBJ2-1; 10 bases are a match to TRBD2. Germline lookup yields CDR1 SGHRS and CDR2 YFSETQ. CDR3 length equals 15 residues. V was clipped by 1 base and J by 8 bases; unmatched bases: 6. The DNA of the CDR3 is TGCGCCAGCAGCTTGTCTAGCGGGAGCCCCCATGAGCAGTTCTTC. Translating it yields CASSLSSGSPHEQFF. The complete variable domain, with remaining parts taken from reference TRBV5-1 and TRBJ2-1, reads KAGVTQTPRYLIKTRGQQVTLSCSPISGHRSVSWYQQTPGQGLQFLFEYFSETQRNKGNFPGRFSGRQFSNSRSEMNVSTLELGDSALYLCASSLSSGSPHEQFFGPGTRLTVL.

As regards this clone: This same CDR3 is encoded by further DNA sequences in the sample. The chain links TRBV5-1 to TRBJ2-7; TRBD2 is a possible D gene (6 bases). The length of the CDR3 is 14 residues. Germline CDR1 is SGHRS and CDR2 is YFSETQ. Trimming removed 0 bases from V and 0 bases from J, with 7 bases in between. CDR3 residues: CASSLAGSSYEQYF. CDR3 sequence (DNA): TGCGCCAGCAGCTTGGCCGGGAGCTCCTACGAGCAGTACTTC.

The rearrangement links TRBV5-1 to TRBJ2-2; 9 positions match TRBD2. The CDR3 covers 14 residues. The junction had 10 bases not matched to a gene; V was cut back by 8 bases and J by 8 bases. The germline gives CDR1 SGHRS, CDR2 YFSETQ. In DNA, the CDR3 is TGCGCCAGTAGAAGCGGGAGGAGGCTTGGGGAGCTGTTTTTT. Translation gives CASRSGRRLGELFF.

The V call is TRBV28, the J call TRBJ1-2; 9 bases line up with TRBD1. The CDR3 contains 18 residues. Trimming at V came to 3 bases and at J to 1 base, leaving 12 bases not matched to a gene. Germline assignment: CDR1 MDHEN and CDR2 SYDVKM. The chain's CDR3 is CASSLLTGQGRYNYGYTF. CDR3 coding DNA: TGTGCCAGCAGTTTGCTTACGGGACAGGGTCGCTATAACTATGGCTACACCTTC.

The chain employs TRBV14 and TRBJ1-1; 7 positions match TRBD1. Germline CDR1 reads SGHDN; CDR2 reads FVKESK. The J segment lost 0 bases and the V segment lost 5 bases, leaving 3 bases of the junction unmatched. The CDR3 loop spans 14 amino acids. The CDR3 nucleotides read TGTGCCAGCAGCAAGGACAGGATGAACACTGAAGCTTTCTTT. Translation: CASSKDRMNTEAFF.

Only one count was recorded for this clone. This chain uses TRBV28 with TRBJ2-2; D possibly corresponds to TRBD2 (6 bases). V lost 3 bases, J lost 7 bases, and 24 bases lay in between. There are 18 residues in the CDR3. Germline-derived CDR1 and CDR2 are MDHEN and SYDVKM. The DNA for the CDR3 is TGTGCCAGCAGTTTCGGTACTAGCAGGTCCCTTTGGGGCGGGGAGCTGTTTTTT. Amino acid sequence: CASSFGTSRSLWGGELFF.

V and J are TRBV23-1 and TRBJ2-5; D is possibly TRBD1 (5 bases). TRBV23-1 is treated as an ORF (open reading frame) with a function not yet certain. The CDR3 sequence is 14 residues long. Trimming shortened V by 5 bases and J by 4 bases, and 14 bases separated the two germline ends. The CDR3 DNA reads as TGCGCCAGCAGTGGTGGGGCGCGACGAGAGACCCAGTACTTC. This encodes CASSGGARRETQYF.

The chain uses TRBV25-1 and TRBJ1-1; D is unclear. This CDR3 is 13 amino acids long. With 8 bases removed from V and 1 base from J, the gap between germline ends came to 11 bases. Germline CDR1 is MGHDK and CDR2 is SYGVNS. Here the CDR3 reads CASGLVENTEAFF. The CDR3 DNA is TGTGCCAGCGGCCTCGTGGAGAACACTGAAGCTTTCTTT.

This rearrangement joins TRBV9 to TRBJ2-3; 15 nucleotides match TRBD2. Trimming took 0 bases from V and 2 from J; bases not matched to a gene: 7. Germline CDR1 SGDLS, CDR2 YYNGEE. This CDR3 region has 19 residues. CDR3 loop: CASSVEGLAGGPDTDTQYF. CDR3 in DNA: TGTGCCAGCAGCGTAGAAGGACTAGCGGGAGGGCCTGACACAGATACGCAGTATTTT.

The chain couples TRBV28 to TRBJ2-7; D may be TRBD2 (5 bases). Looked up from germline, CDR1 is MDHEN and CDR2 is SYDVKM. CDR3 size: 13 residues. Between the trimmed V and J ends, which lost 6 bases and 4 bases, there was a span of 13 bases. The CDR3 nucleotides are TGTGCCAGCAGGTCCCACGGGGAATACGAGCAGTACTTC. Translated: CASRSHGEYEQYF.

The chain has TRBV5-5 and TRBJ2-7; D might be TRBD1 (6 bases). Per the germline V gene, CDR1 is SGHKS and CDR2 is YYEKEE (reference sequence). The V gene lost 5 bases and the J gene lost 2 bases, with 14 bases spanning the gap. The CDR3 length is 14 residues. This CDR3 reads CASSYEGDAYEQYF. The CDR3 DNA sequence: TGTGCCAGCAGTTATGAGGGGGATGCCTACGAGCAGTACTTC.

V usage is TRBV27 and J usage is TRBJ2-1; possibly TRBD1 for D (6 bases). The ends were cut back, 8 bases at V and 2 bases at J, with 13 bases in the middle. The CDR3 length is 14 residues. The germline CDR1 and CDR2 sequences are MNHEY and SMNVEV (reference sequence). As DNA, the CDR3 is TGTGCCAGCGGGCACAGGGCCCCCTACAATGAGCAGTTCTTC. Its translation is CASGHRAPYNEQFF.